This T cell receptor beta chain was identified in a study of OX40 agonist ivuxolimab in advanced cancers. Notes on the study in general: Partial responders receiving 0.1-3.0 mg/kg showed among the lowest clonal expansion. CD4+ and CD8+ blood T cells expanded clonally by week 6 at 0.1 to 3.0 mg/kg.

Clones were sequenced by immunoSEQ multiplex PCR, and TCRdb holds only the in-frame ones, with some missing. The sample has roughly 74,000 clones, approximately 92% seen once. Comments on this clone: Its matching antigen is unknown.

The study sampled blood at baseline, cycle 4 day 1, and cycle 7 day 1. CDR1 SGHVS and CDR2 FQNEAQ come from the germline V gene. V was clipped by 4 bases and J by 4 bases; unmatched bases: 4. This CDR3 contains 14 residues. The source is an adult with an advanced solid tumor such as melanoma, head and neck, liver or kidney cancer. This chain links TRBV7-8 with TRBJ1-1; the match to TRBD1 covers 9 bases. The specimen was CD4+ or CD8+ T cells sorted from blood, collected in a trial of the OX40 agonist ivuxolimab. CDR3 sequence (DNA): TGTGCCAGCAGCTCCGGGACAGGGTTCACTGAAGCTTTCTTT. Its translation: CASSSGTGFTEAFF.